This paragraph covers one TCR beta chain sequence. This sample is drawn from a study of blood T cell repertoires in COVID-19. CDR1 and CDR2 from the germline V gene are ENHRY and SYGVKD. The CDR3 is 12 residues long. Trimming stripped 6 bases from V and 2 bases from J, with 6 bases between. The protocol was immunoSEQ multiplex PCR, while the TCRdb copy is restricted to in-frame clones and leaves out a portion. This repertoire shows about 250,000 clones, around nine tenths found once; its top ten account for 0.95% to 1%. The sequenced sample was peripheral blood. The chain employs TRBV10-3 and TRBJ2-3, with D possibly TRBD1 on 5 matching bases. The TCR sequence derives from a middle-aged woman who had recovered from COVID-19. This CDR3 is CAIRQDTDTQYF. The CDR3 coding sequence is TGTGCCATCAGACAGGACACAGATACGCAGTATTTT.